This TCR beta chain was sequenced in a study of patients and donors after allogeneic stem cell transplantation. TCRdb independently ran MiXCR on the RT-PCR reads; one entry per CDR3 protein. The sample lists about 150,000 distinct CDR3 sequences; about two fifths were seen once. This CDR3 has 15 amino acids. Germline CDR1 SGDLS, CDR2 YYNGEE. The V and J ends lost 4 bases and 0 bases, in that order; junction bases with no gene match: 6. The receptor's source is a human donor who was either an allogeneic HSCT recipient or a stem cell or donor lymphocyte infusion donor (not recorded which). It is not recorded whose cells these are; they may come from a transplant donor. Sequenced input: blood, either unsorted or a sorted T cell fraction (not recorded which). V usage is TRBV9 and J usage is TRBJ1-1, with 7 nucleotides matching TRBD1. The CDR3 sequence: CASSYRDRVNTEAFF. DNA for the CDR3: TGTGCCAGCAGCTACCGCGACAGGGTGAACACTGAAGCTTTCTTT.